The next 21 T cell receptor beta chains were all read from a single sample in a study of T-cell memory formation after mild COVID-19. TCRdb re-derived calls from the 5' RACE reads in MiXCR, one entry per CDR3 protein. The data show 400,000 to 550,000 distinct CDR3 sequences, 20% to 25% seen once. What was sequenced was PBMCs or a T cell subset sorted from them (not recorded which). These receptors were collected from an adult woman who had mild COVID-19 (a few samples of this study predate the infection). Cell type and time point are not known.

This clonotype was found a few times. The chain combines TRBV3-1 with TRBJ2-5, with TRBD1 matching over 7 bases. The V gene end was trimmed by 2 bases and the J gene end by 5 bases; junction bases not matched to a gene: 5. This CDR3 is built from 14 residues. Germline lookup yields CDR1 LGHDT and CDR2 YNNKEL (reference sequence). The CDR3 is CASSQNRGSETQYF. The CDR3 DNA sequence: TGTGCCAGCAGCCAAAACAGGGGTTCGGAGACCCAGTACTTC.

This clonotype has a count of ten or more. The genes are TRBV7-3 and TRBJ2-1; 15 positions agree with TRBD2. The CDR3 covers 20 residues. The germline V gene has CDR1 SGHTA and CDR2 FQGTGA. The trim removed 6 bases at V and 0 bases at J, leaving 12 bases unmatched. The CDR3 region has the DNA TGTGCCAGCAGTTATACCGGGACTAGCGGGGGGTCCCGCTCCTACAATGAGCAGTTCTTC. Translated: CASSYTGTSGGSRSYNEQFF.

This clonotype was recorded a few times. CDR3: CASSQPLGNERETQYF. Written as DNA, the CDR3 is TGTGCCAGCAGCCAACCCCTCGGGAACGAGCGAGAGACCCAGTACTTC. The chain recombines TRBV7-6 with TRBJ2-5; D may be TRBD2 (5 bases). The CDR3 is 16 amino acids. Trimming shortened V by 5 bases and J by 4 bases, and 20 bases separated the two germline ends. Germline V gene data show CDR1 as SGHVS and CDR2 as FNYEAQ.

This clonotype appeared a few times. The chain joins TRBV12-3 or TRBV12-4 to TRBJ1-3; D not certain. The V end was cut by 0 bases, the J end by 0 bases, with 6 bases between. This CDR3 comprises 15 residues. CDR3 DNA: TGTGCCAGCAGTTTAGCATGGGCCTCTGGAAACACCATATATTTT. Its translation is CASSLAWASGNTIYF.

This clonotype was detected a few times. This chain joins TRBV11-2 and TRBJ2-7; no clear D gene. Trimming left V 0 bases short and J 6 bases short, with 15 bases between. Germline-derived CDR1 and CDR2 are SGHAT and FQNNGV. This CDR3 comprises 15 residues. In DNA, the CDR3 is TGTGCCAGCAGCTTAGAGTGGTCCCCACGCAGCGAGCAGTACTTC. It yields the protein CASSLEWSPRSEQYF.

As DNA, the CDR3 is TGTGCCAGCAGCTTAATACCGACTAGCGGGGGATTTGGGGATACGCAGTATTTT. This translates into CASSLIPTSGGFGDTQYF. V gene TRBV7-3 combines with J gene TRBJ2-3; 12 positions match TRBD2. CDR1 and CDR2 from the germline V gene are SGHTA and FQGTGA. CDR3 size: 18 residues. V dropped 1 base and J dropped 6; count of bases not matched to a gene: 11.

This clonotype occurred many times. The rearrangement joins TRBV25-1 to TRBJ2-5; 9 bases fit TRBD2. The CDR3 is made up of 19 amino acids. The V gene's germline CDR1 is MGHDK and CDR2 SYGVNS. Trimming at V came to 3 bases and at J to 3 bases, leaving 17 bases not matched to a gene. CDR3 bases: TGTGCCAGCAGTGATCCCCCCCCTCTAGGTAGCGGGAGTGAAGAGACCCAGTACTTC. Translating it yields CASSDPPPLGSGSEETQYF.

This clonotype has more than one count but fewer than ten. Mismatch with germline at one junction end may stem from a read error. This chain joins TRBV11-2 and TRBJ2-7, with unresolved D. Germline V gene sequence: CDR1 SGHAT, CDR2 FQNNGV. The CDR3 is 14 amino acids. The chain's CDR3 is CASSLGGAAYDQYF. In DNA form, the CDR3 reads TGTGCCAGCAGTTTAGGCGGCGCGGCCTACGATCAGTACTTC.

The rearrangement joins TRBV7-2 to TRBJ1-1, with 7 bases identical to TRBD1. V gave up 5 bases and J gave up 10 bases; unmatched junction bases: 10. The length of the CDR3 is 13 residues. Germline lookup yields CDR1 SGHTA and CDR2 FQGNSA. The CDR3 region is CASSPRQGRAAFF. For the CDR3, the DNA is TGTGCCAGCAGCCCGCGACAGGGCCGGGCAGCTTTCTTT. The entire variable domain, with the rest obtained from reference TRBV7-2 and TRBJ1-1, is as follows: GAGVSQSPSNKVTEKGKDVELRCDPISGHTALYWYRQSLGQGLEFLIYFQGNSAPDKSGLPSDRFSAERTGGSVSTLTIQRTQQEDSAVYLCASSPRQGRAAFFGQGTRLTVV.

This chain links TRBV10-3 with TRBJ2-5; possibly TRBD1 for D (6 bases). Looked up from germline, CDR1 is ENHRY and CDR2 is SYGVKD. CDR3 length: 15 amino acids. Trimming shortened V by 6 bases and J by 0 bases, and 14 bases separated the two germline ends. CDR3 residues: CAISPGHSYQETQYF. CDR3 sequence (DNA): TGTGCCATCAGCCCGGGACATTCTTACCAAGAGACCCAGTACTTC.

Written as DNA, the CDR3 is TGTGCCAGCAGTGAAACCTCTGGGGAATCCGGGGAGCTGTTTTTT. This codes for CASSETSGESGELFF. The chain is built from TRBV6-1 and TRBJ2-2; D not resolved. CDR1 is MNHNS, CDR2 SASEGT, per germline. The ends were cut back, 2 bases at V and 6 bases at J, with 13 bases in the middle. This CDR3 comprises 15 residues.

This chain links TRBV12-3 or TRBV12-4 with TRBJ2-7; TRBD1 matches at 7 bases. Trimming cost V 5 bases and J 3 bases; bases outside gene matches: 7. This CDR3 has 14 residues. DNA of the CDR3: TGTGCCAGCAGTAAAGACAGGGACGACTACGAGCAGTACTTC. This gives the protein CASSKDRDDYEQYF.

The chain has TRBV7-2 and TRBJ2-7; 10 nucleotides align to TRBD2. Germline CDR1 SGHTA, CDR2 FQGNSA. CDR3 length: 15 amino acids. V dropped 4 bases and J dropped 1; count of bases not matched to a gene: 4. The CDR3 loop is CASSSLAGDSYEQYF. The DNA of the CDR3 is TGTGCCAGCAGCTCGCTAGCGGGAGATTCCTACGAGCAGTACTTC.

This clonotype turned up a few times. J is TRBJ2-5 and V is TRBV5-1; 8 nucleotides match TRBD2. V was clipped by 4 bases and J by 1 base; unmatched bases: 9. Germline V CDR1 and CDR2: SGHRS, YFSETQ. This CDR3 has 16 amino acids. CDR3 DNA sequence: TGCGCCAGCAGCGCTGCGGGGGGCACCTTCCAAGAGACCCAGTACTTC. Translating gives CASSAAGGTFQETQYF.

This clonotype was seen only a few times. The chain recombines TRBV24-1 with TRBJ2-1, with TRBD2 matching over 9 bases. The CDR3 totals 16 residues. The germline CDR1 and CDR2 sequences are KGHDR and SFDVKD. V lost 2 bases to trimming and J lost 5 bases; unmatched junction nucleotides: 6. The DNA of the CDR3 is TGTGCCACCAGTGATTGGGATTTAGCGGGGGACAATGAGCAGTTCTTC. Translation: CATSDWDLAGDNEQFF.

The chain has TRBV20-1 and TRBJ2-7; weak D call: TRBD2 (6 bases). CDR3 length: 15 residues. Looked up from germline, CDR1 is DFQATT and CDR2 is SNEGSKA (reference sequence). Between the trimmed V and J ends, which lost 0 bases and 10 bases, there was a span of 22 bases. The CDR3 DNA follows: TGCAGTGCTAGAGATCCCTCCGTCCTTAGCGGTTTCCAGTACTTC. As protein: CSARDPSVLSGFQYF.

The genes are TRBV12-3 or TRBV12-4 and TRBJ1-2, with D possibly matching TRBD1 (6 bases). Trimming took off 10 bases at V and 3 bases at J, with 15 bases between the two ends. The CDR3 contains 13 residues. CDR3 residues: CATGGGGYYGYTF. The CDR3 DNA is TGTGCCACCGGAGGGGGGGGGTACTATGGCTACACCTTC.

This clonotype was found once. The chain couples TRBV5-1 to TRBJ1-1; possibly TRBD1 for D (6 bases). V lost 4 bases and J 6 bases, leaving 13 bases between the germline ends. CDR1 and CDR2 from the germline V gene are SGHRS and YFSETQ. This CDR3 has 13 amino acids. CDR3 sequence reads: CASSEPGTPEAFF. In nucleotides, the CDR3 is TGCGCCAGCAGCGAGCCAGGGACACCTGAAGCTTTCTTT.

There are a few counts of this clonotype. The chain is built from TRBV7-2 and TRBJ2-1; 7 bases align to TRBD2. The J segment lost 6 bases and the V segment lost 5 bases, leaving 19 bases of the junction unmatched. This CDR3 is 18 amino acids long. Germline V gene lookup returns CDR1 SGHTA and CDR2 FQGNSA. The CDR3 DNA is TGTGCCAGCAGCCCCCGGCCCCTCAGCGGGAAACGGGGCAATGAGCAGTTCTTC. Protein: CASSPRPLSGKRGNEQFF. Full variable domain (remainder filled in from reference TRBV7-2 and TRBJ2-1): GAGVSQSPSNKVTEKGKDVELRCDPISGHTALYWYRQSLGQGLEFLIYFQGNSAPDKSGLPSDRFSAERTGGSVSTLTIQRTQQEDSAVYLCASSPRPLSGKRGNEQFFGPGTRLTVL.

This clonotype was detected a few times. The V and J genes are TRBV27 and TRBJ2-2; D not resolved. CDR3 length: 12 amino acids. With 4 bases removed from V and 9 bases from J, the gap between germline ends came to 9 bases. Germline CDR1 reads MNHEY; CDR2 reads SMNVEV (reference sequence). The CDR3 is CASSSRMRELFF. The CDR3 bases are TGTGCCAGCAGTTCCAGGATGCGGGAGCTGTTTTTT.

This clonotype was found a few times. The J gene is TRBJ2-5, the V gene TRBV12-3 or TRBV12-4; TRBD2 matches at 8 bases. After removal of 6 bases from V and 1 base from J, the junction contained 10 bases not matched to a gene. The CDR3 extends over 16 amino acids. CDR3 bases: TGTGCCAGCAGCAATCGCCGGGAGGGGGTCCAAGAGACCCAGTACTTC. It encodes CASSNRREGVQETQYF.